This TCR beta chain was sequenced for a study of early stage breast cancer tumors. Study at large: Samples were sequenced at 7.5 to 10-fold average coverage.

Trimming removed 3 bases from V and 7 bases from J; junction bases left unmatched: 7. The CDR3 is 14 amino acids. Germline V gene data show CDR1 as MNHEY and CDR2 as SVGAGI. Each sample had two DNA replicates, about 0.52 ug blood or about 1.5 ug tissue. Profiling relied on immunoSEQ multiplex PCR, and the TCRdb table lists in-frame clones only, not all of them. The repertoire holds around 48,000 clones, with over 80% as singletons. Specimen: blood. V usage is TRBV6-5 and J usage is TRBJ2-7; 9 bases fit TRBD2. The clonotype was recovered from a person between 65 and 80 years old with breast cancer. For the CDR3, the DNA is TGTGCCAGCAGTTATCTTAGCGGGGGAAGGGAGCAGTACTTC. As protein: CASSYLSGGREQYF.